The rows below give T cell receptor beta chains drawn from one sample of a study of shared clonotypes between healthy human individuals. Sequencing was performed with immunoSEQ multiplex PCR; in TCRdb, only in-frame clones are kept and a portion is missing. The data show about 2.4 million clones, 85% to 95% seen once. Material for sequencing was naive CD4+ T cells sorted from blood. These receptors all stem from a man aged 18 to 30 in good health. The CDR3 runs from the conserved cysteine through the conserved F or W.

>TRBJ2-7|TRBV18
CASRTLAGGTTEQYF
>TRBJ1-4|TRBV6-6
CASSYNRDEKLFF
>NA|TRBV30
CAWSTGGAGGSEQYF
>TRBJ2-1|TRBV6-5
CASSSTRNYNEQFF
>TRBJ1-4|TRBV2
CASSQNRGPEKLFF
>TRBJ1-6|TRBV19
CASSDRGHDSPLHF
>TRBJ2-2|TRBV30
CAWSVLSGTNTGELFF
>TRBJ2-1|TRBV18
CASSPRTGTNEQFF
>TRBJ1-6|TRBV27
CASSLYRPASSPLHF
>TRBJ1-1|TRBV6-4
CASSDSHGGEAFF
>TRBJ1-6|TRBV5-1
CASSLTGQGLGSPLHF
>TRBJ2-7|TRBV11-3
CASSLGRGTLTDEQYF
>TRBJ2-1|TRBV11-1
CASSPIAGGKLYNEQFF
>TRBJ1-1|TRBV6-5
CASRRTGSTEAFF
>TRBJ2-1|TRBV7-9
CASSASGSRYEQFF
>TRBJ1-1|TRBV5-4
CASSLAGGRHTEAFF
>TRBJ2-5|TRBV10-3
CAISGQGAGETQYF
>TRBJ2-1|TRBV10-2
CASSPGLAGKSSYNEQFF
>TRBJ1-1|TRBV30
CAWKGKPGHTEAFF
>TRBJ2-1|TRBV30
CAWSVQRAWEQFF
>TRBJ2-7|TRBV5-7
CASSLGGIKGNEQYF
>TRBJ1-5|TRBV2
CASSKSLRRDQPQHF
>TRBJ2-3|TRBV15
CATSIGGASDTQYF
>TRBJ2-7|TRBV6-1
CASGTYEQYF
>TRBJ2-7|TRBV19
CASRGDTGNYEQYF
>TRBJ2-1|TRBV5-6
CASTRTASYNEQFF
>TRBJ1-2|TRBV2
CASSSRIKTAANYGYTF